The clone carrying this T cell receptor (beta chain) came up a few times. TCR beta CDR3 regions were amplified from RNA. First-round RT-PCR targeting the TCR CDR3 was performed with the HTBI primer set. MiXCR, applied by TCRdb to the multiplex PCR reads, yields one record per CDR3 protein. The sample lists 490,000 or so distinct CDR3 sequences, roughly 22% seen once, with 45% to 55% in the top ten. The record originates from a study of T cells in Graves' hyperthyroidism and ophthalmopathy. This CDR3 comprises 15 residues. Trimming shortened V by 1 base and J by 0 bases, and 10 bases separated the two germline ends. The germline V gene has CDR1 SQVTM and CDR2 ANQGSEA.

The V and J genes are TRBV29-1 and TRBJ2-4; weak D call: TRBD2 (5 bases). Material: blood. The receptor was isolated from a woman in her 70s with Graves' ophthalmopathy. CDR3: CSVEVEGSAKNIQYF. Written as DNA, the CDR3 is TGCAGCGTTGAAGTTGAGGGTTCAGCCAAAAACATTCAGTACTTC.